A selection of T cell receptor beta chains follows, all from one sample in a study of radiotherapy plus CTLA-4 blockade in lung cancer. TCRdb's table, derived via immunoSEQ multiplex PCR, lists solely in-frame clones and lacks some. Of about 120,000 clones detected, roughly four fifths appear once; the ten largest clones hold about 3.3%. The sequenced sample was peripheral blood, obtained from a patient treated with radiotherapy plus ipilimumab. These receptors all come from a human donor with non-small cell lung cancer that progressed on radiotherapy plus ipilimumab. Some clones in this sample may be carry-over from other donors' samples. The CDR3 runs from the conserved cysteine through the conserved F or W. D genes are given only for firm matches. Clone size is stated in some rows and not others, as once, few, many or a class when expanded.

CDR3	DNA	V	J	size	D	length
CASSTWTSGEQYF	TGTGCCAGCAGCACTTGGACTAGCGGTGAGCAGTACTTC	TRBV9	TRBJ2-7	-	TRBD2	13
CASSRPGVGQETQYF	TGTGCCAGTTCCCGGCCCGGGGTAGGTCAAGAGACCCAGTACTTC	TRBV19	TRBJ2-5	-	-	15
CASRGSGTSTEAFF	TGCGCCAGCAGGGGGAGTGGGACAAGCACTGAAGCTTTCTTT	TRBV5-1	TRBJ1-1	-	-	14
CASSGQDGYEQYF	TGTGCCAGCAGCGGACAGGACGGCTACGAGCAGTACTTC	TRBV2	TRBJ2-7	-	TRBD1	13
CASSPTSGEYNEQFF	TGCGCCAGCAGCCCGACTAGCGGGGAATACAATGAGCAGTTCTTC	TRBV4-1	TRBJ2-1	-	TRBD2	15
CASSLDLNRGLKNIQYF	TGTGCCAGCAGCTTAGATCTGAACAGGGGACTGAAAAACATTCAGTACTTC	TRBV11-2	TRBJ2-4	few	-	17
CASSLEGASGNTIYF	TGCGCCAGCAGCTTGGAGGGGGCCTCTGGAAACACCATATATTTT	TRBV5-1	TRBJ1-3	-	TRBD1	15
CASSTGQGVGEDTF	TGCGCCAGCAGCACGGGACAGGGGGTGGGTGAAGACACCTTC	TRBV5-1	TRBJ1-2	-	TRBD1	14
CASSLVREETQYF	TGCGCCAGCAGCTTGGTGAGGGAAGAGACCCAGTACTTC	TRBV5-1	TRBJ2-5	-	-	13
CASSIDRSSRLSNTGELFF	TGTGCCAGTAGTATAGATAGATCGAGCAGGCTGTCGAACACCGGGGAGCTGTTTTTT	TRBV19	TRBJ2-2	-	-	19
CASGSGGDIYEQYF	TGTGCCAGCGGTAGCGGGGGGGATATCTACGAGCAGTACTTC	TRBV25-1	TRBJ2-7	few	TRBD2	14
CASSLDQGAGEQYF	TGTGCCAGCAGCTTAGATCAGGGGGCAGGGGAGCAGTACTTC	TRBV11-2	TRBJ2-7	-	TRBD1	14
CASSPRTSGGRNTGELFF	TGTGCCAGCAGCCCCAGGACTAGCGGGGGCCGGAACACCGGGGAGCTGTTTTTT	TRBV4-2	TRBJ2-2	-	TRBD2	18
CASRRQGNSNQPQHF	TGTGCCAGCAGACGACAGGGGAATAGCAATCAGCCCCAGCATTTT	TRBV6-5	TRBJ1-5	-	TRBD1	15
CASSTGTGGRHGTEAFF	TGTGCCAGTAGTACCGGGACAGGGGGAAGGCACGGCACTGAAGCTTTCTTT	TRBV19	TRBJ1-1	-	TRBD1	17
CASRGSSGDQNIQYF	TGTGCCAGCAGGGGGAGTTCTGGCGACCAGAACATTCAGTACTTC	TRBV5-6	TRBJ2-4	-	-	15
CASSLRQMNSPLHF	TGTGCCAGCAGTTTACGACAGATGAATTCACCCCTCCACTTT	TRBV28	TRBJ1-6	-	-	14
CASSIGGSNYGYTF	TGTGCCAGTAGTATAGGGGGTTCAAACTATGGCTACACCTTC	TRBV19	TRBJ1-2	few	-	14
CASSYSSRHTEAFF	TGTGCCAGCAGTTACTCGTCTAGGCACACTGAAGCTTTCTTT	TRBV6-6	TRBJ1-1	few	-	14
CASSLGGEGSPLHF	TGTGCCAGCAGCTTGGGGGGAGAGGGTTCACCCCTCCACTTT	TRBV5-4	TRBJ1-6	-	-	14
CASSFQSGANVLTF	TGTGCCAGCAGTTTTCAGTCTGGGGCCAACGTCCTGACTTTC	TRBV7-3	TRBJ2-6	-	-	14
CSASSPNTQYF	TGCAGTGCTAGCTCACCTAATACGCAGTATTTT	TRBV20-1	TRBJ2-3	-	-	11
CASSLGGYNEKLFF	TGTGCCAGCAGCTTAGGGGGATACAATGAAAAACTGTTTTTT	TRBV7-2	TRBJ1-4	-	-	14
CASSLVPNTEAFF	TGCGCCAGCAGCTTGGTTCCGAACACTGAAGCTTTCTTT	TRBV5-1	TRBJ1-1	-	-	13
CASSLVVAATYNEQFF	TGCGCCAGCAGCTTGGTGGTAGCGGCAACCTACAATGAGCAGTTCTTC	TRBV5-1	TRBJ2-1	-	-	16
CASSPETQETQYF	TGTGCCAGCTCACCAGAAACTCAAGAGACCCAGTACTTC	TRBV18	TRBJ2-5	-	-	13
CASSLTGTGNQPQHF	TGTGCCAGCAGCCTTACCGGGACAGGGAATCAGCCCCAGCATTTT	TRBV9	TRBJ1-5	-	TRBD1	15
CASSPGLQDPYGYTF	TGTGCCAGCAGCCCCGGGCTACAGGACCCCTATGGCTACACCTTC	TRBV9	TRBJ1-2	-	-	15
CASSSMGQIQETQYF	TGTGCCAGCAGTTCGATGGGACAGATCCAAGAGACCCAGTACTTC	TRBV6-5	TRBJ2-5	-	TRBD1	15
CASSWTSGTGSWNTIYF	TGCGCCAGCAGCTGGACGTCCGGGACAGGGAGTTGGAACACCATATATTTT	TRBV5-1	TRBJ1-3	-	TRBD1	17
CASSLQANYGYTF	TGTGCCAGCAGCTTACAGGCCAACTATGGCTACACCTTC	TRBV5-6	TRBJ1-2	-	-	13
CASSLATEDLQETQYF	TGTGCCAGCAGTTTAGCCACCGAGGACCTACAAGAGACCCAGTACTTC	TRBV28	TRBJ2-5	-	-	16
CASSVRDKPQHF	TGTGCCAGTAGTGTCCGGGACAAGCCCCAGCATTTT	TRBV19	TRBJ1-5	few	-	12
CASRSSGTGAYNEQFF	TGTGCCAGCAGGAGCTCCGGGACAGGGGCCTACAATGAGCAGTTCTTC	TRBV14	TRBJ2-1	-	TRBD1	16
CASSLAPASTDTQYF	TGTGCCAGCAGCTTAGCCCCGGCTAGCACAGATACGCAGTATTTT	TRBV11-3	TRBJ2-3	-	-	15
CASSSHLNQPQHF	TGTGCCAGCAGCTCCCACCTCAATCAGCCCCAGCATTTT	TRBV11-2	TRBJ1-5	-	-	13
CASSLIEAFF	TGTGCCAGCAGCTTAATAGAAGCTTTCTTT	TRBV7-9	TRBJ1-1	-	-	10
CASSSPPGQGSRGYTF	TGTGCCAGCAGCTCACCACCAGGACAGGGGTCTCGAGGCTACACCTTC	TRBV5-4	TRBJ1-2	medium-sized	TRBD1	16
CASSQTGSSGNTIYF	TGTGCCAGCAGCCAGACGGGCTCCTCTGGAAACACCATATATTTT	TRBV7-2	TRBJ1-3	-	-	15
CASSRGQEQYF	TGTGCCAGCAGCCGGGGACAGGAGCAGTACTTC	TRBV28	TRBJ2-5	-	TRBD1	11
CASSYISGSYEQYF	TGTGCCAGCAGTTACATCTCGGGCTCTTACGAGCAGTACTTC	TRBV6-5	TRBJ2-7	few	-	14
CASSTPSRTGGNSPLHF	TGTGCCAGCAGCACCCCAAGTCGGACAGGGGGGAATTCACCCCTCCACTTT	TRBV5-4	TRBJ1-6	-	TRBD1	17
CASSPPSSYEQYF	TGTGCCAGCTCACCGCCCAGCTCCTACGAGCAGTACTTC	TRBV18	TRBJ2-7	-	-	13
CASSPLAGGYEQYF	TGTGCCAGCTCACCATTAGCGGGGGGCTACGAGCAGTACTTC	TRBV18	TRBJ2-7	once	TRBD2	14
CATQPTGTGFFEQYF	TGTGCCACCCAGCCCACCGGGACAGGGTTTTTCGAGCAGTACTTC	TRBV6-5	TRBJ2-7	-	TRBD1	15